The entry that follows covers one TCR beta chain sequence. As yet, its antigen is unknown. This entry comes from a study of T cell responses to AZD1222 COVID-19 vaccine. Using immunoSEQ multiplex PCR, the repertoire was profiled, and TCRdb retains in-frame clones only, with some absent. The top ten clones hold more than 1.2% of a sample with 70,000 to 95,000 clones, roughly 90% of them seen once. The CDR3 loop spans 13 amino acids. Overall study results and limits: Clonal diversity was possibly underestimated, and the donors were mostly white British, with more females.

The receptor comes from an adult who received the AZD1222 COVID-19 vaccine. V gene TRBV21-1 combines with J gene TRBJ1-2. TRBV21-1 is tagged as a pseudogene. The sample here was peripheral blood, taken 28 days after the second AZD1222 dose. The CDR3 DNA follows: TGTGCCAGCAGCAAAGCAGGCCCCTATGGCTACACCTTC. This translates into CASSKAGPYGYTF.